This T cell receptor beta chain was sequenced during a study of blood T cells in healthy people across ages. Notes on the study in general: Diversity was estimated from one million T cells, and these estimates were considered underestimates. Diversity of TCR beta correlated strongly with naive T cell percentage.

Caucasian, healthy and from Russia, the donors were aged between about 6 and 90. Per the germline V gene, CDR1 is SGHTA and CDR2 is FQGNSA. The V gene lost 1 base and the J gene lost 4 bases, with 13 bases spanning the gap. The CDR3 has 15 residues. Of note for this clonotype: Its matching antigen is unknown.

With a J-beta primer mix and a sample-barcoded 5' primer, a second PCR ran roughly 6 to 12 cycles. Each cDNA molecule carried a tag from a template-switch adaptor that contained 12 random nucleotides. TCRdb re-called the 5' RACE reads through MiXCR, storing one row per CDR3 protein. The table lists about 1,000,000 distinct CDR3 sequences, 35% to 55% of them singletons. Sample: blood. This clonotype was sampled from a woman aged 55-70 years in good health. The gene calls are TRBV7-2 and TRBJ2-5; D is possibly TRBD1 (6 bases). The CDR3 here is CASSLDQGWGETQYF. In DNA, the CDR3 is TGTGCCAGCAGCTTAGATCAGGGGTGGGGAGAGACCCAGTACTTC.